Below are 27 T cell receptor beta chains sequenced from a single sample in a study of OX40 agonist ivuxolimab in advanced cancers. Repertoires were generated with immunoSEQ multiplex PCR, while TCRdb's copy carries only in-frame clones and drops some. The sample yields fewer than 25,000 clones, 85% seen once. This specimen consisted of CD4+ or CD8+ T cells sorted from blood, obtained in a trial of the OX40 agonist ivuxolimab. Receptors were obtained from an adult with an advanced solid tumor such as melanoma, head and neck, liver or kidney cancer.

The chain employs TRBV27 and TRBJ2-3; D not certain. The CDR3 runs 12 residues. The V end was cut by 3 bases, the J end by 2 bases, with 3 bases between. From germline, CDR1 is MNHEY and CDR2 SMNVEV (reference sequence). The CDR3 nucleotides are TGTGCCAGCAGTTTGAACACAGATACGCAGTATTTT. Translating it yields CASSLNTDTQYF.

This clone was detected once. The genes are TRBV15 and TRBJ2-5, with 8 bases aligning to TRBD2. CDR1 and CDR2 from the germline V gene are LNHNV and YYDKDF (reference sequence). The CDR3 loop spans 12 amino acids. V trimming: 1 base; J trimming: 9 bases; junction bases outside the gene matches: 1. The CDR3 DNA reads as TGTGCCACCAGCAGAGCGGGAGGGTCCCAGTACTTC. It codes for CATSRAGGSQYF. The variable domain in full, with the rest retrieved from reference TRBV15 and TRBJ2-5, is DAMVIQNPRYQVTQFGKPVTLSCSQTLNHNVMYWYQQKSSQAPKLLFHYYDKDFNNEADTPDNFQSRRPNTSFCFLDIRSPGLGDTAMYLCATSRAGGSQYFGPGTRLLVL.

This clone was seen a handful of times. The chain employs TRBV14 and TRBJ2-7; the D is unclear. Trimming cost V 0 bases and J 2 bases, with 11 bases left between them. The CDR3 covers 15 residues. Germline-derived CDR1 and CDR2 are SGHDN and FVKESK. The CDR3 here is CASSQDRAGTYEQYF. CDR3 sequence (DNA): TGTGCCAGCAGCCAAGATCGGGCCGGCACCTACGAGCAGTACTTC.

V gene TRBV4-3 combines with J gene TRBJ2-5; perhaps D is TRBD1 or TRBD2 (5 bases each). TRBJ2-7 matches the DNA end more closely, so the J call is doubtful. The CDR3 spans 16 residues. Germline assignment: CDR1 LGHNA and CDR2 YSLEER. DNA for the CDR3: TGCGCCAGCAGCCAAGCGCTGGGACGAATCTCCTACGAGCAGTACTTC. It is translated as CASSQALGRISYEQYF.

The rearrangement uses TRBV5-5 and TRBJ2-6; D is unclear. V was trimmed by 7 bases and J by 5 bases, leaving 13 bases between them. This CDR3 is 14 amino acids long. From germline, CDR1 is SGHKS and CDR2 YYEKEE (reference sequence). The CDR3 region has the DNA TGTGCCAGCGGCGCACAAAGTCGGGCCAACGTCCTGACTTTC. This codes for CASGAQSRANVLTF.

This clone was counted between two and nine times. The chain recombines TRBV5-6 with TRBJ2-7; the D is unclear. This CDR3 is built from 14 residues. V dropped 1 base and J dropped 0 bases, with 8 bases sitting between them. Germline-derived CDR1 and CDR2 are SGHDT and YYEEEE. The CDR3 region has the DNA TGTGCCAGCAGCTTGCGACTTCTCTCCTACGAGCAGTACTTC. It translates to CASSLRLLSYEQYF.

This clone appeared a few times. The chain combines TRBV7-9 with TRBJ2-2; 11 bases are a match to TRBD1. Germline assignment: CDR1 SEHNR and CDR2 FQNEAQ (reference sequence). Germline trimming cut 6 bases from V and 5 bases from J; bases unmatched to any gene: 5. This CDR3 spans 15 amino acids. This CDR3 reads CASSLRDRGTGELFF. CDR3 coding DNA: TGTGCCAGCAGTCTCCGGGACAGGGGGACCGGGGAGCTGTTTTTT.

The rearrangement uses TRBV11-2 and TRBJ2-3, with D unclear. V lost 0 bases and J lost 2, with 15 bases in between. The CDR3 is made up of 17 amino acids. Germline CDR1 and CDR2: SGHAT and FQNNGV. The CDR3 reads CASSLDLPPDNTDTQYF. The CDR3 DNA reads TGTGCCAGCAGCTTAGATCTCCCCCCCGATAACACAGATACGCAGTATTTT.

This rearrangement joins TRBV10-3 to TRBJ2-2, with 7 bases lining up with TRBD1. With V trimmed by 4 bases and J by 6 bases, 5 bases remained unmatched. Looked up from germline, CDR1 is ENHRY and CDR2 is SYGVKD. The CDR3 length is 14 residues. Here the CDR3 DNA reads TGTGCCATCAGTGTGCAGGGGGTTGCCGGGGAGCTGTTTTTT. This codes for CAISVQGVAGELFF.

This clone was counted between two and nine times. The rearrangement uses TRBV2 and TRBJ2-3; the match to TRBD2 covers 7 bases. CDR3 size: 12 residues. Germline V CDR1 and CDR2: SNHLY, FYNNEI. The CDR3 region has the DNA TGTGCTAGCGGGTACAGCACAGATACGCAGTATTTT. Translation: CASGYSTDTQYF. Variable domain in full (rest from reference TRBV2 and TRBJ2-3): EPEVTQTPSHQVTQMGQEVILRCVPISNHLYFYWYRQILGQKVEFLVSFYNNEISEKSEIFDDQFSVERPDGSNFTLKIRSTKLEDSAMYFCASGYSTDTQYFGPGTRLTVL.

The chain has TRBV4-1 and TRBJ2-3, with D perhaps TRBD1 or TRBD2 (7 bases each). The germline V and J ends were trimmed by 3 bases and 4 bases, with 11 bases remaining between them. The CDR3 runs 14 residues. The germline V gene encodes CDR1 MGHRA and CDR2 YSYEKL. CDR3 in amino acids: CASSQTGRADTQYF. The DNA for the CDR3 is TGCGCCAGCAGCCAGACAGGGAGGGCAGATACGCAGTATTTT.

This chain connects TRBV6-6 to TRBJ2-7; TRBD2 is a possible D gene (6 bases). CDR1 is MNHNY, CDR2 SVGAGI, per germline (reference sequence). Trimming removed 10 bases at V and 4 bases at J, with 20 bases between. The CDR3 is made up of 14 amino acids. In DNA form, the CDR3 reads TGTGCCACAACCCGGCCGGGAGAGGCGTACGAGCAGTACTTC. Residues: CATTRPGEAYEQYF.

This chain connects TRBV11-3 to TRBJ2-1; tentative D call: TRBD2 (5 bases). This CDR3 is built from 15 residues. The germline gives CDR1 SGHNT, CDR2 YENEEA. Trimming removed 3 bases at V and 4 bases at J, with 13 bases between. CDR3 coding DNA: TGTGCCAGCAGCTTTCGAGGGAGTCCTTACAATGAGCAGTTCTTC. Translating gives CASSFRGSPYNEQFF. Using reference TRBV11-3 and TRBJ2-1 for the parts outside the CDR3, the full variable domain is EAGVVQSPRYKIIEKKQPVAFWCNPISGHNTLYWYLQNLGQGPELLIRYENEEAVDDSQLPKDRFSAERLKGVDSTLKIQPAELGDSAVYLCASSFRGSPYNEQFFGPGTRLTVL.

J is TRBJ2-7 and V is TRBV6-5, with D perhaps matching TRBD1 (5 bases). V lost 5 bases and J 4 bases, leaving 9 bases between the germline ends. The CDR3 sequence is 12 residues long. Germline CDR1 MNHEY, CDR2 SVGAGI. In DNA, the CDR3 is TGTGCCAGCAGTGCAGGGATTTACGAGCAGTACTTC. It specifies CASSAGIYEQYF.

J is TRBJ2-1 and V is TRBV4-1; 7 bases agree with TRBD1. The CDR3 extends over 15 amino acids. Germline assignment: CDR1 MGHRA and CDR2 YSYEKL. The J segment lost 0 bases and the V segment lost 3 bases, leaving 2 bases of the junction unmatched. CDR3 residues: CASSHRDSSYNEQFF. In DNA form, the CDR3 reads TGCGCCAGCAGCCACCGGGACAGCTCCTACAATGAGCAGTTCTTC.

The V and J genes are TRBV4-3 and TRBJ2-5; TRBD2 matches 10 bases. Germline lookup yields CDR1 LGHNA and CDR2 YSLEER. The V gene end was trimmed by 4 bases and the J gene end by 2 bases; junction bases not matched to a gene: 4. The CDR3 spans 15 residues. The CDR3 DNA sequence: TGCGCCAGCAGCCGCGCGACTAGCGGGCAAGAGACCCAGTACTTC. This gives the protein CASSRATSGQETQYF.

The V call is TRBV11-2, the J call TRBJ1-1; no reliable D call. Germline assignment: CDR1 SGHAT and CDR2 FQNNGV. The CDR3 is made up of 11 amino acids. V lost 6 bases and J 0 bases, leaving 2 bases between the germline ends. The DNA of the CDR3 is TGTGCCAGCAGTTTGAACACTGAAGCTTTCTTT. Encoded protein: CASSLNTEAFF. The full variable domain, its missing parts supplied by reference TRBV11-2 and TRBJ1-1, is EAGVAQSPRYKIIEKRQSVAFWCNPISGHATLYWYQQILGQGPKLLIQFQNNGVVDDSQLPKDRFSAERLKGVDSTLKIQPAKLEDSAVYLCASSLNTEAFFGQGTRLTVV.

This clone has a handful of counts. The genes are TRBV27 and TRBJ2-7; 8 bases line up with TRBD2. V gave up 6 bases and J gave up 1 base; unmatched junction bases: 8. Germline values: CDR1 MNHEY, CDR2 SMNVEV (reference sequence). The CDR3 contains 15 residues. The CDR3 reads CASRKLAALSYEQYF. DNA of the CDR3: TGTGCCAGCAGAAAACTAGCGGCCCTTTCCTACGAGCAGTACTTC.

The rearrangement links TRBV10-3 to TRBJ1-2, with D perhaps TRBD1 (6 bases). The CDR3 runs 13 residues. The V gene's germline CDR1 is ENHRY and CDR2 SYGVKD. V lost 6 bases, J lost 6 bases, and 14 bases lay in between. This CDR3 reads CAIRGGDRDGYTF. The CDR3 coding sequence is TGTGCCATCAGAGGGGGGGATCGGGATGGCTACACCTTC.

The V call is TRBV7-3, the J call TRBJ2-2; 7 bases match TRBD2. Germline V gene data show CDR1 as SGHTA and CDR2 as FQGTGA. The CDR3 runs to 15 residues. Trimming at V came to 5 bases and at J to 0 bases, leaving 3 bases not matched to a gene. This CDR3 reads CASSPAGTNTGELFF. Written as DNA, the CDR3 is TGTGCCAGCAGCCCAGCGGGGACGAACACCGGGGAGCTGTTTTTT.

The gene calls are TRBV28 and TRBJ2-5; 7 bases match TRBD2. Germline CDR1 MDHEN, CDR2 SYDVKM. This CDR3 comprises 13 residues. V lost 5 bases, J lost 5 bases, and 5 bases stayed unmatched. The CDR3 nucleotides read TGTGCCAGCAGTAATTCACTAGCGGAGACCCAGTACTTC. Amino acids: CASSNSLAETQYF.

The V call is TRBV6-5, the J call TRBJ1-1, with D uncertain. There are 15 residues in the CDR3. Per germline, CDR1 MNHEY and CDR2 SVGAGI. V was pared by 0 bases and J by 0 bases, with 8 bases between. CDR3 residues: CASSYSGGLNTEAFF. The CDR3 bases are TGTGCCAGCAGTTACTCTGGCGGTTTGAACACTGAAGCTTTCTTT.

The CDR3: CATRDSSYNSPLHF. The CDR3 DNA reads as TGTGCCACCAGGGACAGCTCCTATAATTCACCCCTCCACTTT. The V call is TRBV6-4, the J call TRBJ1-6, with TRBD1 matching 7 bases. CDR1 is MRHNA and CDR2 is SNTAGT in the germline V gene. This CDR3 contains 14 residues. V lost 10 bases to trimming and J lost 0 bases; unmatched junction nucleotides: 3.

The chain joins TRBV21-1 to TRBJ2-1; TRBD2 reflects the table's D call only, with no check against the DNA. TRBV21-1 is an annotated pseudogene. The CDR3 is made up of 15 amino acids. CDR3 nucleotides: TGTGCCGGGGGTCTGGAGCGGGGGTCGTACAATGAGCAGTTCTTC. Its translation is CAGGLERGSYNEQFF.

A word on this clone: The germline gene is not matched at one end of the junction; a read error may be the cause. V usage is TRBV4-1 and J usage is TRBJ2-2; D could derive from TRBD1 or TRBD2 (5 bases each). The germline gives CDR1 MGHRA, CDR2 YSYEKL. CDR3 length equals 20 residues. CDR3 residues: CASSQDCQGPTLRKHRGAVF. The CDR3 DNA is TGCGCCAGCAGCCAAGATTGTCAGGGCCCCACGTTGAGAAAACACCGGGGAGCTGTTTTT.

The chain carries TRBV4-3 and TRBJ2-5, with D uncertain. CDR3 size: 13 residues. Germline CDR1 and CDR2: LGHNA and YSLEER. Trimming stripped 0 bases from V and 4 bases from J, with 6 bases between. CDR3 nucleotides: TGCGCCAGCAGCCAAGAAATCTCAGAGACCCAGTACTTC. This translates into CASSQEISETQYF.

This sequence joins TRBV9 and TRBJ2-5; 7 bases are a match to TRBD1. This CDR3 comprises 14 residues. CDR1 and CDR2 (germline): SGDLS, YYNGEE. V lost 2 bases, J lost 0 bases, and 1 base stayed unmatched. The CDR3 loop reads CASSVTGNQETQYF. CDR3 nucleotide sequence: TGTGCCAGCAGCGTGACAGGGAACCAAGAGACCCAGTACTTC.